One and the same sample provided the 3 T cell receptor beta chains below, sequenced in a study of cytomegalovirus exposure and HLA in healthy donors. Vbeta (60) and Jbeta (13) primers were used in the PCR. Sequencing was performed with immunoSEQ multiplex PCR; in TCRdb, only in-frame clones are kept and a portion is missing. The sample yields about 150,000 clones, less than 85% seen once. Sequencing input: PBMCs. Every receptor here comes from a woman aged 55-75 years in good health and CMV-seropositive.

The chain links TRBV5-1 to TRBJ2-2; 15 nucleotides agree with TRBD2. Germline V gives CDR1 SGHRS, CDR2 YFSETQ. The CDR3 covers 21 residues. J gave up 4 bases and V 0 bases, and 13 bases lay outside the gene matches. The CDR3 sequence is CASSLARTSGRAISATGELFF. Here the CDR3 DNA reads TGCGCCAGCAGCTTGGCACGGACTAGCGGGAGGGCCATCTCGGCCACCGGGGAGCTGTTTTTT.

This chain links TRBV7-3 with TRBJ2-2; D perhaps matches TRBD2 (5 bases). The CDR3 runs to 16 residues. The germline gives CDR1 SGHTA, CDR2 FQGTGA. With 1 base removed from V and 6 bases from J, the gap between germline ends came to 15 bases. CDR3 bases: TGTGCCAGCAGCTTAAGCCCAGAGGGCGTCTCCGGGGAGCTGTTTTTT. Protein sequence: CASSLSPEGVSGELFF.

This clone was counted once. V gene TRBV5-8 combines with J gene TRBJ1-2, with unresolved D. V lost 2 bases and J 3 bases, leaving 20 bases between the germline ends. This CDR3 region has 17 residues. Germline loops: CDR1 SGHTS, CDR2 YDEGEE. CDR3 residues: CASSLTRPGSGDYGYTF. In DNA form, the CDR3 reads TGTGCCAGCAGCTTAACGAGACCGGGCTCCGGGGACTATGGCTACACCTTC.